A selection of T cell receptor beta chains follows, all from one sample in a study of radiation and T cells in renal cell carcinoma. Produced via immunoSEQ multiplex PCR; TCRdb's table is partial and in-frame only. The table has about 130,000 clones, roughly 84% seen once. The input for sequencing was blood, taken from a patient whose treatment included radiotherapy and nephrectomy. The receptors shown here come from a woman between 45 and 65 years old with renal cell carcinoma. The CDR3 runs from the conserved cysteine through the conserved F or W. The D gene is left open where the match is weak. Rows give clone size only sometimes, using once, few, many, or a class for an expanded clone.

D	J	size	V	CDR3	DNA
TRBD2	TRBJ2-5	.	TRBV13	CASSFRLAGGRETQYF	TGTGCCAGCAGCTTCAGACTAGCGGGGGGCAGGGAGACCCAGTACTTC
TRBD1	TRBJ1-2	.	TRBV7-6	CASSLIGGADGYTF	TGTGCCAGCAGCTTAATAGGGGGCGCAGATGGCTACACCTTC
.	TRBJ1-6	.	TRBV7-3	CASGTSYNSPLHF	TGTGCCAGTGGGACGTCTTATAATTCACCCCTCCACTTT
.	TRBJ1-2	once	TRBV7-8	CASSSFRGWGTYGYTF	TGTGCCAGCAGCTCCTTTCGAGGGTGGGGGACCTATGGCTACACCTTC
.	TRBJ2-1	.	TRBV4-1	CASSRLQTSHNEQFF	TGCGCCAGCAGCCGCCTACAGACGAGCCACAATGAGCAGTTCTTC
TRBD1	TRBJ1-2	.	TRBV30	CAWGTGTGNYGYTF	TGTGCCTGGGGTACCGGGACAGGCAACTATGGCTACACCTTC
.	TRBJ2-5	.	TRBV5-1	CASSSTGMGGETQYF	TGCGCCAGCAGCTCGACAGGGATGGGGGGAGAGACCCAGTACTTC
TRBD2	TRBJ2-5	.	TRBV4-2	CASSQDAGRGAGQETQYF	TGTGCCAGCAGCCAAGATGCGGGGCGGGGGGCCGGGCAAGAGACCCAGTACTTC
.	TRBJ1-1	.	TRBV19	CASSGRDLRSTEAFF	TGTGCCAGTAGTGGCCGGGATCTACGGAGCACTGAAGCTTTCTTT
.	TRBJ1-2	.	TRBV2	CASSEDSLNYGYTF	TGTGCCAGCAGTGAGGACAGCCTAAACTATGGCTACACCTTC
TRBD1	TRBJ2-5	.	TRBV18	CASSPTGGFGETQYF	TGTGCCAGCTCACCGACAGGGGGCTTCGGGGAGACCCAGTACTTC
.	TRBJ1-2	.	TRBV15	CATSREGWDSLYGYTF	TGTGCCACCAGCAGAGAGGGTTGGGACTCCCTCTATGGCTACACCTTC
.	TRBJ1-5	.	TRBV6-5	CASSPGGGGNQPQHF	TGTGCCAGCAGCCCCGGGGGGGGAGGAAATCAGCCCCAGCATTTT
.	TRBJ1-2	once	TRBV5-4	CASGLQNNYGYTF	TGTGCCAGCGGACTACAGAATAACTATGGCTACACCTTC
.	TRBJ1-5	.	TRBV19	CASSRGGGSNQPQHF	TGTGCCAGTAGCCGCGGGGGGGGAAGCAATCAGCCCCAGCATTTT
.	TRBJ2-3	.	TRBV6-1	CAGGSRGRGDTQYF	TGTGCCGGCGGATCGCGGGGGCGGGGAGATACGCAGTATTTT
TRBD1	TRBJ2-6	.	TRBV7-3	CASSSFGQGAGANVLTF	TGTGCCAGCAGCTCCTTCGGACAGGGGGCTGGGGCCAACGTCCTGACTTTC
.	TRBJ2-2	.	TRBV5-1	CASSSGDSFPYTGELFF	TGCGCCAGCAGCTCCGGCGACAGCTTCCCCTACACCGGGGAGCTGTTTTTT
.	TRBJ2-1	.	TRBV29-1	CSVEDLEASSYNEQFF	TGCAGCGTTGAAGATCTTGAGGCCAGCTCCTACAATGAGCAGTTCTTC